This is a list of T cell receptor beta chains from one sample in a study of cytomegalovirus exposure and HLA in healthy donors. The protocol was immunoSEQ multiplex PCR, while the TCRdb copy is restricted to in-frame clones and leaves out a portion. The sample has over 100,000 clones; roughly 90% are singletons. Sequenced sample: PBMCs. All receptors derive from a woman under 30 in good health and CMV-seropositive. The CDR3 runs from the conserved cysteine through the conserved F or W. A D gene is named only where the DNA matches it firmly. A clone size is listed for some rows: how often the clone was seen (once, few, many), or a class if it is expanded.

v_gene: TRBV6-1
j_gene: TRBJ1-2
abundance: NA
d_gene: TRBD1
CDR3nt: TGTGCCAGCAGGCCGGGAGGGGGCGAAGGCTACACCTTC
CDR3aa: CASRPGGGEGYTF

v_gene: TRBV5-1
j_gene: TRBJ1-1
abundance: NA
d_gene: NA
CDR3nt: TGCGCCAGCAGCTTACGGGGGAGGAACACTGAAGCTTTCTTT
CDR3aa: CASSLRGRNTEAFF

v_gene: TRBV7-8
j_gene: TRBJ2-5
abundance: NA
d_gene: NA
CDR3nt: TGTGCCAGCAGCTCCAGTGGGGGCATCCAAGAGACCCAGTACTTC
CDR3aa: CASSSSGGIQETQYF

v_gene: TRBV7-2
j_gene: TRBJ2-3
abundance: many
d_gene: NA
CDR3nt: TGTGCCAGCAGCTTAGGCTTTGGAGGGGGCGCAGATACGCAGTATTTT
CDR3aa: CASSLGFGGGADTQYF

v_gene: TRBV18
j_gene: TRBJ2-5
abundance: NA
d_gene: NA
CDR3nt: TGTGCCAGCTCCCCTGGACTACAAGAGACCCAGTACTTC
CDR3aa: CASSPGLQETQYF

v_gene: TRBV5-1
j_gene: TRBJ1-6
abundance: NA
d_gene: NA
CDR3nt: TGCGCCAGCAGCCCCGGTGGTTCTTCCCTCCACTTT
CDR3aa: CASSPGGSSLHF

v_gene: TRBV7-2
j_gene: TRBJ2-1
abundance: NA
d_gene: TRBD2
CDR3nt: TGTGCCAGCAGCTTCCCGGGGGGACACAATGAGCAGTTCTTC
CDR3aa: CASSFPGGHNEQFF

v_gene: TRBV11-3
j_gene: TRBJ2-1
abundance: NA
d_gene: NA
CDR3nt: TGTGCCAGCAGCTTAGGACTCTCCTCCGGTAATGAGCAGTTCTTC
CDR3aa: CASSLGLSSGNEQFF

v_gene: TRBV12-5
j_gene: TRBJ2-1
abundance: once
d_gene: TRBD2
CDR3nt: TGTGCTAGTGCCCCTAGCGGGAGGGGATACAATGAGCAGTTCTTC
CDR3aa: CASAPSGRGYNEQFF

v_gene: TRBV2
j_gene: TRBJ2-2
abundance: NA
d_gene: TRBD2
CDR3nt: TGTGCCAGCAGCGTAGGGACTAGTCCCACCGGGGAGCTGTTTTTT
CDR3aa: CASSVGTSPTGELFF

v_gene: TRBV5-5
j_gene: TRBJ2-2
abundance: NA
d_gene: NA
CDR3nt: TGTGCCAGCAGCTTGGGTGCGCCCGGGGAGCTGTTTTTT
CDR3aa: CASSLGAPGELFF

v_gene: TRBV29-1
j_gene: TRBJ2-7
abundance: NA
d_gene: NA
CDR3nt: TGCAGCGCCAGCGGATTCTCCTACGAGCAGTACTTC
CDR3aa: CSASGFSYEQYF

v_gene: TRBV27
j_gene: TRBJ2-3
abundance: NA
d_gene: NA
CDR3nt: TGTGCCAGCAGTCGAAGTAGCAATGGAGATACGCAGTATTTT
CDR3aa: CASSRSSNGDTQYF

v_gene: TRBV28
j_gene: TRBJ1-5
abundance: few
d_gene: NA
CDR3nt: TGTGCCAGCAGTTTGCAGGGGCTGGGCAATCAGCCCCAGCATTTT
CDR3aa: CASSLQGLGNQPQHF

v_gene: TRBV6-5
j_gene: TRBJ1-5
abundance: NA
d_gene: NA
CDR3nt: TGTGCCAGCAGAGACTTAAGCCATAGCAATCAGCCCCAGCATTTT
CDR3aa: CASRDLSHSNQPQHF

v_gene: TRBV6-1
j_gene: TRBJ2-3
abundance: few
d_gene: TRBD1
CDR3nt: TGTGCCAGCATGGACAGGGGGCGTACAGATACGCAGTATTTT
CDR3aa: CASMDRGRTDTQYF

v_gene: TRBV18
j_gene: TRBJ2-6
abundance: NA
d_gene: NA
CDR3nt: TGTGCCAGCTCACCAAGGGGCGGGGACTCTGGGGCCAACGTCCTGACTTTC
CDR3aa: CASSPRGGDSGANVLTF

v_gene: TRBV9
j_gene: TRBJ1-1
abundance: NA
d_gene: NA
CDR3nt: TGTGCCAGCAGCCCCGAACAGGGTAAAAAAGCTTTCTTT
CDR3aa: CASSPEQGKKAFF

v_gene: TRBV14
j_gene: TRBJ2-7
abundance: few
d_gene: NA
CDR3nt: TGTGCCAGCAGCCAGAGCGGTCTCGAGCAGTACTTC
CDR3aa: CASSQSGLEQYF

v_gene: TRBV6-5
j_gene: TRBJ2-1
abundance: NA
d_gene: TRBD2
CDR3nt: TGTGCCAGCAGTTACGGGAGACTAGCGGTAAATGAGCAGTTCTTC
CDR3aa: CASSYGRLAVNEQFF

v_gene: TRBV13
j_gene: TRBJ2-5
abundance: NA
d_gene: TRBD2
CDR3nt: TGTGCCAGCAGCTTCCGGGGGGGTAGGCAAGAGACCCAGTACTTC
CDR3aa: CASSFRGGRQETQYF

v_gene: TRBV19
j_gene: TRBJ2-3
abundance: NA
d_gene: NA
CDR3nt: TGTGCCAGTAGTATCCCCGGAGGCACAGATACGCAGTATTTT
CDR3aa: CASSIPGGTDTQYF

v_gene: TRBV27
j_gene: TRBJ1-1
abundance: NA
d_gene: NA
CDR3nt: TGTGCCAGCAGGCCGGGGGGGGGCCTGGAGAACACTGAAGCTTTCTTT
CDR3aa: CASRPGGGLENTEAFF

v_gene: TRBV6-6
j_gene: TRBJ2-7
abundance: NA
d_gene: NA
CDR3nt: TGTGCCAGCAGTTACACCGGGTACGAGCAGTACTTC
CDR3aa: CASSYTGYEQYF

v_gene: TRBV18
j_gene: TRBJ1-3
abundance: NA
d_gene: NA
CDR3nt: TGTGCCAGCTCACCCAGGGGCCGTACGAACTCTGGAAACACCATATATTTT
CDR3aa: CASSPRGRTNSGNTIYF

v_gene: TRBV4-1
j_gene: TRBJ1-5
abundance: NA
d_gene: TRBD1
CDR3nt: TGCGCCAGCAGCTCCGGGACAGGGGGGAATCAGCCCCAGCATTTT
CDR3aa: CASSSGTGGNQPQHF

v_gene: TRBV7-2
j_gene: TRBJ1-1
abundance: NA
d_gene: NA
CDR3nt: TGTGCCAGCAGCTTAGCTGGCTTGTATGAAGCTTTCTTT
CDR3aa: CASSLAGLYEAFF

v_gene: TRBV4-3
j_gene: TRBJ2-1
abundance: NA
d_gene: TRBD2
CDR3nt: TGCGCCAGCAGCCATCCCCCGGGGACTAGCAATCGCAATGAGCAGTTCTTC
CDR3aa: CASSHPPGTSNRNEQFF

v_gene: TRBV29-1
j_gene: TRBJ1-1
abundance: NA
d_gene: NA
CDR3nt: TGCAGCGTTGAAGACCGACCGGGAGTGAACACTGAAGCTTTCTTT
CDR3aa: CSVEDRPGVNTEAFF

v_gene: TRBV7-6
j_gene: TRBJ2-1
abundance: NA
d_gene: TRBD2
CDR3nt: TGTGCCAGCAGCCCTATTAGCGGGAGGGCCAATGAGCAGTTCTTC
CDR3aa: CASSPISGRANEQFF

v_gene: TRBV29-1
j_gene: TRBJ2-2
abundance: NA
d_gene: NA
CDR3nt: TGCAGCGTTGTGGGCGCACGGAACACCGGGGAGCTGTTTTTT
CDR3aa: CSVVGARNTGELFF

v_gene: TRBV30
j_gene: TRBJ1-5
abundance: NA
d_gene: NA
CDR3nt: TGTGCCTGGAGTGTAGGGGGTATTCAGGGACAGCCCCAGCATTTT
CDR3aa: CAWSVGGIQGQPQHF

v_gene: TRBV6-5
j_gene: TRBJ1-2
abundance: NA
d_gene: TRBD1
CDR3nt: TGTGCCAGCAGTTACTCGCAAGGACAGGGGGGTGGCTACACCTTC
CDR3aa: CASSYSQGQGGGYTF

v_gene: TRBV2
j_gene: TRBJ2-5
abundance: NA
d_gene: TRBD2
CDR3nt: TGTGCCAGCAGTGAGGCGGGGGGCAAAGAGACCCAGTACTTC
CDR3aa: CASSEAGGKETQYF

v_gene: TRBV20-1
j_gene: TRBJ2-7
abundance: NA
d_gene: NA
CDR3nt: TGCAGTGCCGTGAGATACGAGCAGTACTTC
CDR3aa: CSAVRYEQYF

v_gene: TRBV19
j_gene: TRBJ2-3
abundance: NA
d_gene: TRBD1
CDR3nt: TGTGCCAGTAGCCCGACAGGGGATACGCAGTATTTT
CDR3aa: CASSPTGDTQYF

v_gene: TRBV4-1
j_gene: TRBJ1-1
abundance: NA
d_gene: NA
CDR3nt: TGCGCCAGCAGCCAACCCCTTAGGGGGGGGAACACTGAAGCTTTCTTT
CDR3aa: CASSQPLRGGNTEAFF

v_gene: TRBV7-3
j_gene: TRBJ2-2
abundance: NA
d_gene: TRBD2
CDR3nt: TGTGCCAGCAGCCCCTCTAGCGGGAGTGGGACCGGGGAGCTGTTTTTT
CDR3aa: CASSPSSGSGTGELFF

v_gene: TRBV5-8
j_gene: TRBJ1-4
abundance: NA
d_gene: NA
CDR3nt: TGTGCCAGCAGCTTAATCGGTGGGGACAAAGGTGAAAAACTGTTTTTT
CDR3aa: CASSLIGGDKGEKLFF

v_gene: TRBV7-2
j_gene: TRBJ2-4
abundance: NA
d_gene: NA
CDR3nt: TGTGCCAGCAGCTTAGTGGGGCCGGACATTCAGTACTTC
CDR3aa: CASSLVGPDIQYF

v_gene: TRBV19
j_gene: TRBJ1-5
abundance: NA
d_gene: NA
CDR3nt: TGTGCCAGTAGTCCCCATAGCCAAGGTAACAATCAGCCCCAGCATTTT
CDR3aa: CASSPHSQGNNQPQHF

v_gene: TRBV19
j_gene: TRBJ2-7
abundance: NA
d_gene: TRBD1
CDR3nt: TGTGCCAGTAGTGACCGGGACAGGCTCTCCTACGAGCAGTACTTC
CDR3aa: CASSDRDRLSYEQYF

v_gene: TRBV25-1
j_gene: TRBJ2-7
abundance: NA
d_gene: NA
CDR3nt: TGTGCCAGCAGTGACTCGCGGGGTCACTCCTACGAGCAGTACTTC
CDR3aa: CASSDSRGHSYEQYF

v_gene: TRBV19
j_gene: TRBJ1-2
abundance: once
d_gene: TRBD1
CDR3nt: TGTGCCAGTAGAGAGACAGGGGCCCGCTATGGCTACACCTTC
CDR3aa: CASRETGARYGYTF

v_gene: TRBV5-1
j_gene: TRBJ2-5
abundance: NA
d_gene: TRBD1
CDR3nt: TGCGCCAGCAGCGTAACAGGGGGCTCTTGGTACTTC
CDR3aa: CASSVTGGSWYF

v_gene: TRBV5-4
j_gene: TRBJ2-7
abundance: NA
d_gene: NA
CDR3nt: TGTGCCAGCAGTAATACTCGAACCTACGAGCAGTACTTC
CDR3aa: CASSNTRTYEQYF

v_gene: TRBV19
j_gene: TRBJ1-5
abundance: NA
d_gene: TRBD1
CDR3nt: TGTGCCAGTAGTATACAGGGGGCATACATAAATCAGCCCCAGCATTTT
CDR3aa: CASSIQGAYINQPQHF

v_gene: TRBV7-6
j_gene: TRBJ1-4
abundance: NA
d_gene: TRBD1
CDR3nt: TGTGCCAGCAGCTCACGGGACAGACAGAATGAAAAACTGTTTTTT
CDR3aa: CASSSRDRQNEKLFF

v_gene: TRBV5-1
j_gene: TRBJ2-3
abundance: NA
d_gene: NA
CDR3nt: TGCGCCAGCAGCTTGCGACAGGCAACAGATACGCAGTATTTT
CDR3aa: CASSLRQATDTQYF

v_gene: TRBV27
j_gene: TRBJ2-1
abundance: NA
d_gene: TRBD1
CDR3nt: TGTGCCAGCAGTAACCCGCAACCGTACAGGGGGCCGTACGGTGAGCAGTTCTTC
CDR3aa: CASSNPQPYRGPYGEQFF

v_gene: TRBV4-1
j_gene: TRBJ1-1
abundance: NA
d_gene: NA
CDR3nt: TGCGCCAGCAGCCAAGATAATGGGAGGACTGAAGCTTTCTTT
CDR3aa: CASSQDNGRTEAFF

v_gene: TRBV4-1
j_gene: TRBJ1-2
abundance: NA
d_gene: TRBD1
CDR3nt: TGCGCCAGCAGACAGCCGGGACAGGGGGCACTTAACTATGGCTACACCTTC
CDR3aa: CASRQPGQGALNYGYTF

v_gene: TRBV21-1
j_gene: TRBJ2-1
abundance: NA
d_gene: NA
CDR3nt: TGTGCCAGCAGCAAATTGGAGACCGGGTACAATGAGCAGTTCTTC
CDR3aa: CASSKLETGYNEQFF

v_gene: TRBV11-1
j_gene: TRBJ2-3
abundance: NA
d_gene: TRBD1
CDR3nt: TGTGCCAGCAGCCCCCGAACCCGACAGGGGCCAACGCAGTATTTT
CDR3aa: CASSPRTRQGPTQYF

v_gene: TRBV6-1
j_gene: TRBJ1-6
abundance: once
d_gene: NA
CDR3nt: TGTGCCAGCAGTGAGGCCCCTTATTCACCCCTCCACTTT
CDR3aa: CASSEAPYSPLHF

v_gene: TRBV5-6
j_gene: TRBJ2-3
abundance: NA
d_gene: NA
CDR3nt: TGTGCCAGCAGCTTGTGGGGGGGCGGGGATACGCAGTATTTT
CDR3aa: CASSLWGGGDTQYF

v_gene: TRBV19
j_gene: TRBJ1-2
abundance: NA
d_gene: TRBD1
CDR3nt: TGTGCCAGTAGTTCTCAAGGGGGCGCAAGTCCCGTTTTC
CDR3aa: CASSSQGGASPVF

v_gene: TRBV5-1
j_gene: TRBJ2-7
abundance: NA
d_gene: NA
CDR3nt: TGCGCCAGCAGCTTGTTGGACAACTCCTACGAGCAGTACTTC
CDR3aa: CASSLLDNSYEQYF

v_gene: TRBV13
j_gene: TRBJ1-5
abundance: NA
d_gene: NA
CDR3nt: TGTGCCAGCAGCACCCGACAGGCGGGTGGGCAGCCCCAGCATTTT
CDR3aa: CASSTRQAGGQPQHF